A selection of T cell receptor beta chains follows, all from one sample in a study of blood T cell repertoires in COVID-19. Measured with immunoSEQ multiplex PCR; TCRdb has only the in-frame clones, and not every one. The sample shows more than 10,000 clones, 92% of them seen only once. Sequences were obtained from peripheral blood. These receptors all come from a woman aged 70-85 years with active COVID-19. Each CDR3 is given with its conserved first and last residue.

j_call v_call cdr3_aa
TRBJ2-3 TRBV9 CASSATSAGTDTQYF
TRBJ2-2 TRBV6-5 CASSFVGVTGELFF
TRBJ1-6 TRBV4-1 CASSQGDRNSPLHF
TRBJ1-1 TRBV11-3 CASSSRTGNTEAFF
TRBJ1-2 TRBV5-5 CASSQRPGWSGYTF
TRBJ2-7 TRBV5-1 CASSLRGEGVEQYF
TRBJ2-2 TRBV7-3 CASSSGTGNGELFF
TRBJ2-7 TRBV27 CASSFLRQGVNYEQYF
TRBJ1-5 TRBV7-2 CASSLAETGRNQPQHF
TRBJ1-2 TRBV21-1 CASSKLGQYNYGYTF
TRBJ2-3 TRBV9 CASSALEGTRSTDTQYF
TRBJ1-4 TRBV7-6 CASSLEATGVGSLFF
TRBJ2-7 TRBV7-9 CASSLAGLVSGQYF
TRBJ1-5 TRBV5-1 CASSLEAGAGNQPQHF
TRBJ2-1 TRBV2 CASTLDLLTAYNEQFF
TRBJ2-3 TRBV27 CASSLGLAATDTQYF
TRBJ2-5 TRBV27 CASSRGGTQVETQYF
TRBJ2-5 TRBV6-5 CATRSGGVETQYF
TRBJ1-1 TRBV6-2/TRBV6-3 CASSYQGTGNTEAFF
TRBJ2-3 TRBV11-2 CASSPGYSTDTQYF
TRBJ2-1 TRBV7-6 CASSLRAGNPFF
TRBJ1-1 TRBV3-1/TRBV3-2 CASSQAKQGTEAFF
TRBJ2-1 TRBV2 CASISGPTGNEQFF
TRBJ2-2 TRBV19 CASSIRRANTGELFF
TRBJ2-1 TRBV6-5 CASKQGYEQFF
TRBJ2-7 TRBV6-5 CASSRSGVDEQYF
TRBJ2-1 TRBV29-1 CSVSFPALAGFNEQFF
TRBJ1-6 TRBV2 CASSARDKNNSPLHF
TRBJ2-7 TRBV19 CASRPGLPSYEQYF
TRBJ1-1 TRBV28 CASSLRVTEAFF
TRBJ2-5 TRBV18 CASGGLQETQYF
TRBJ2-3 TRBV7-2 CASSLWGQGSPDTQYF
TRBJ2-3 TRBV11-1 CASSLEGSETTDTQYF